The sequence of this T cell receptor (beta chain) was determined in a study of shared clonotypes between healthy human individuals (TCRdb year 2020). Concerning the study at large: The cohort included three men and a couple of women between 18 and 49 years of age. To estimate repertoire size and how much clonotype sharing occurs between individuals, the study deeply sequenced the blood TCR repertoires of a handful of healthy adults. To increase sequencing depth and limit assay-specific biases, different laboratories used diverse techniques to prepare libraries and sequence TCR repertoires. Between about 0.94 and 8.9 billion PBMCs per donor were obtained by leukapheresis.

Comment on this clone: There is no known antigen for this receptor. No per-base quality is available; no much larger clone lies one base away.

General conclusions and limits of the study: Based on pairwise subsampling, the degree of clonotype sharing among donors was expected to be affected by sequencing depth. Sampling was restricted to blood, and TCR repertoires in tissues likely differ from the TCR repertoires found in blood. Because the study included only a small number of donors, the genetic and exposure-history diversity represented was limited.

Donors were healthy HIV-negative adults with no recently reported acute infections or vaccinations. Every donor was a Caucasian adult living in Nashville, Tennessee, USA. In the unsorted samples, 87 million or so PBMCs were counted, and genomic DNA was extracted using the QIAamp DNA Blood Mini kit. Blood was obtained by leukapheresis, after which PBMCs were separated by Ficoll-Histopaque density gradient centrifugation and cryopreserved in liquid nitrogen vapor phase. TCR CDR3 regions were amplified from genomic DNA by multiplex PCR using the deep immunoSEQ assay. Extracted genomic DNA from each cell subset was distributed evenly across all wells of several immunoSEQ 96-well plates, and each plate was treated as a replicate. For unsorted PBMC, each replicate PCR was loaded with about 270 ng genomic DNA, equivalent to around 30,000 T cell genomes. Genomic DNA from unsorted PBMC was sequenced over ten immunoSEQ deep assay plates. Purified libraries were quantified with a Qubit 3.0 fluorometer, sized on a Bioanalyzer 2100, and re-quantified with the KAPA Library Quantification kit. A separate single-read 150-cycle Illumina NextSeq 550 flow cell was used to sequence each immunoSEQ 96-well plate. Turning to the authors' computational methods: The immunoSEQ output contained only junctional sequences without quality scores, so filtering could not match that applied to full-length reads. Sequences were annotated with PyIR, a Python wrapper for IgBLAST v1.9, using IMGT germline references to assign V/J genes and CDR3. Reads were filtered out if the reads had weak V/J assignments (E-value above 1e-6), no CDR3, stop codons, out-of-frame junctions, or ambiguous translated residues. V3J clonotypes were defined as sequences sharing an identical inferred V gene, J gene, and CDR3 amino acid sequence. Percentage overlap between repertoires was calculated by dividing the number of shared unique clonotypes by the size of the smaller repertoire. Richness of each repertoire was evaluated using RTK rarefaction, the Chao1 estimator, and Recon v2.1 estimates of unobserved clonotypes. TCRdb took over this immuneACCESS table, retaining in-frame rearrangements with V and J assigned. Such tables are incomplete; in checked studies, under half of the missing clones stem from an unresolved V gene, and the remainder is unexplained. V, J and clone size derive from that table, while D and trimming were established from the DNA sequence. The sample table holds approximately 470,000 clones, of which approximately 78% were seen once. Around 12% of the sample belongs to the ten largest clones.

The V end loses 1 base and the J end loses 3 bases, and a stretch of 12 bases separates them. CDR1 and CDR2 were assigned from the germline V gene (reference sequence) as SEHNR and FQNEAQ. The CDR3 sequence holds 15 residues, the cysteine and phenylalanine included. Of the read, only the CDR3 DNA is kept; its 45 bases are in frame from base 1. Sequences were obtained from PBMCs. The clonotype was recovered from a woman aged 40 to 55 in good health. Some clones in this sample may be carry-over from other donors' samples. The rearrangement joined TRBV7-9 to TRBJ2-5; the D assignment is uncertain and may be TRBD1 or TRBD2, with 6 bases supporting each. The CDR3 in this case is CASSLGGAVEETQYF. The sequenced DNA is TGTGCCAGCAGCTTAGGGGGGGCGGTTGAAGAGACCCAGTACTTC.